This T cell receptor (beta chain) stems from a study of blood T cell repertoires in COVID-19. In the study overall: The study drew acute and convalescent COVID-19 samples from the United States, Italy and Spain. In each case, the material was cDNA or gDNA derived from T cells, B-cell-depleted T cells, or PBMCs.

Authors' data handling: Reference gene primer amplification gave estimated nucleated cell counts. The table came from immunoSEQ multiplex PCR; TCRdb's copy has only in-frame clones and leaves some out. D and trimming were read from the DNA, whereas the V and J calls and clone size are those reported in that table. The sample contains roughly 160,000 clones, 85% to 90% of which appear only once. Looked up from germline, CDR1 is LGHDT and CDR2 is YNNKEL (reference sequence). The CDR3 runs to 17 residues. Deletions cut 1 base from V and 2 bases from J, with 17 bases between. This clonotype was sampled from a man between 45 and 60 years old with active or convalescent COVID-19. The rearrangement uses TRBV3-1 (or the pseudogene TRBV3-2) and TRBJ1-2, with a weak D call TRBD1 (5 bases). The source material was peripheral blood. The CDR3 here is CASSQVRQGGTNYGYTF. As DNA, the CDR3 is TGTGCCAGCAGCCAAGTGAGGCAGGGCGGTACCAACTATGGCTACACCTTC.